This T cell receptor beta chain was identified in a study of cytotoxic CD8 clonotypes in ibrutinib-treated CLL. Researchers set a sequencing depth target of 1 in 200,000 to 1 in 1 million T cells. TCRdb's table, derived via immunoSEQ multiplex PCR, lists solely in-frame clones and lacks some. The sample lists roughly 220,000 clones; nearly 80% were seen once. In the case of this clone: Its specificity is unknown.

The J segment lost 5 bases and the V segment lost 1 base, leaving 6 bases of the junction unmatched. Germline CDR1 SGHNT, CDR2 YYREEE (reference sequence). This CDR3 has 15 amino acids. Study results and limitations: In comparison with age-matched healthy donors, baseline clonality was higher and tracked circulating CD8+ T-cell counts.

The TCR was taken from a human donor with chronic lymphocytic leukemia. This specimen consisted of PBMCs, obtained after 12 months of ibrutinib treatment. V and J are TRBV5-4 and TRBJ2-5, with 9 positions matching TRBD2. CDR3 coding DNA: TGTGCCAGCAGCTTGATGGGCGGGGGGGCGGAGACCCAGTACTTC. Translation: CASSLMGGGAETQYF.